This T cell receptor (beta chain) came from a study of long-term antiretroviral therapy in people with HIV. Study results and limitations: Clonal populations expanded prior to ART predominated within the repertoire at all time points.

Germline CDR1 MGHDK, CDR2 SYGVNS. The CDR3 covers 16 residues. Losses at the gene ends were 6 bases for V and 5 bases for J; bases not matched to a gene: 10. Researchers secured at least one pre-ART and at least two post-ART PBMC samples from each donor. Notes on this clone: As yet, its antigen is unknown.

Researchers ran immunoSEQ v3.0 at survey level. Data came from immunoSEQ multiplex PCR; TCRdb stores just in-frame clones and leaves some out. This sample has around 39,000 clones, with around 83% found just once. The rearrangement joins TRBV25-1 to TRBJ2-2, with 9 bases fitting TRBD1. The specimen was unsorted PBMCs, collected 1 year after starting antiretroviral therapy. The sequence came from a man in his late teens or twenties with HIV. CDR3 in DNA: TGTGCCAGCAGCATCTCCGGGACAGGGAGGACCGGGGAGCTGTTTTTT. Protein product: CASSISGTGRTGELFF.